This TCR beta chain comes out of a study of blood T cell repertoires in COVID-19. Study overall: Italy, Spain and the United States were the sources of the convalescent and acute COVID-19 samples.

V shed 4 bases and J 2 bases; nucleotides not matched to a gene: 6. CDR3 length: 16 amino acids. CDR1 and CDR2 (germline): SGHRS, YFSETQ. How the authors handled the data: Estimation of nucleated cell counts relied on the amplification of reference gene primers. Sequenced by immunoSEQ multiplex PCR; TCRdb stores in-frame clones only, minus some. V, J and clone size reflect that table, while D and trimming were determined from the DNA. The table lists over 200,000 clones, 70% to 85% of them singletons. Seattle's cohort entered during active infection and was followed longitudinally. The sequence came from a woman aged 80 or older with COVID-19, enrolled during active disease. Sequencing was carried out using peripheral blood. This chain connects TRBV5-1 to TRBJ2-3; 11 bases match TRBD2. The CDR3 DNA sequence: TGCGCCAGCAGCCGGGGACTAGCGGAGATCACAGATACGCAGTATTTT. It encodes CASSRGLAEITDTQYF.